Below, one T cell receptor beta chain is given with its context. Its antigen remains unknown. CDR3 size: 15 residues. CDR1 and CDR2 from the germline V gene are MDHEN and SYDVKM. Trimming removed 7 bases from V and 6 bases from J; junction bases left unmatched: 10. Primers: 60 Vbeta forward and 13 Jbeta reverse. This table comes from immunoSEQ multiplex PCR, and its TCRdb copy is limited to in-frame clones, with some not included. The sample gives 200,000 to 250,000 clones, about three quarters of which show up once; around a sixth is in the top ten. The sample is drawn from a study of cytomegalovirus exposure and HLA in healthy donors. Study-level information: Earlier results showed roughly 120 million unique TCR beta sequences derived from approximately 170 million T cells.

Findings and caveats of the study: Sequencing artifact likely explains a cluster of highly shared sequence variants.

The sequenced sample was PBMCs. The V and J genes are TRBV28 and TRBJ1-5, with 9 positions matching TRBD1. The TCR comes from a man aged 40-49 years in good health and CMV-seronegative. CDR3 bases: TGTGCCAGCACCCTTACAGGGGGCGCGAGTCAGCCCCAGCATTTT. It translates to CASTLTGGASQPQHF.